The 6 T cell receptor beta chains given below trace back to one sample, sequenced in a study of sequential checkpoint blockade in melanoma (dated by TCRdb to between 2018 and 2020). Library creation used the immunoSEQ multiplex PCR assay. TCRdb stores this immuneACCESS table with in-frame sequences only. Part of the clones is absent; in the studies checked, under half of the shortfall reflects unresolved V genes, and no reason is known for the rest. In all, the sample holds about 13,000 clones, and 27% of those were seen once. The biggest ten clones account for around 16% of the sample. Taken with the paper, the label for treatment or condition translates to: randomized to nivolumab then ipilimumab (arm A) or the reverse (arm B). The material was tumor tissue (inferred from file names), obtained from a patient given nivolumab and ipilimumab in sequence. Every receptor here comes from a human donor with melanoma.

This clone was counted a few times. The V call is TRBV29-1, the J call TRBJ1-1; D is undetermined. The ends were cut back, 6 bases at V and 3 bases at J, with 14 bases in the middle. This CDR3 has 13 amino acids. Germline CDR1 is SQVTM and CDR2 is ANQGSEA. CDR3 amino acids: CSVLQRWDTEAFF. The CDR3 coding sequence is TGCAGCGTCCTACAGCGTTGGGACACTGAAGCTTTCTTT. Full variable domain (outside the CDR3, taken from reference TRBV29-1 and TRBJ1-1): SAVISQKPSRDICQRGTSLTIQCQVDSQVTMMFWYRQQPGQSLTLIATANQGSEATYESGFVIDKFPISRPNLTFSTLTVSNMSPEDSSIYLCSVLQRWDTEAFFGQGTRLTVV.

The chain couples TRBV19 to TRBJ2-5, with unresolved D. Trimming removed 1 base at V and 5 bases at J, with 14 bases between. Looked up from germline, CDR1 is LNHDA and CDR2 is SQIVND (reference sequence). The CDR3 loop spans 15 amino acids. The CDR3 loop is CASSIGKSLRETQYF. The CDR3 bases are TGTGCCAGTAGTATAGGCAAGTCTCTCCGGGAGACCCAGTACTTC. The entire variable domain, with the rest obtained from reference TRBV19 and TRBJ2-5, is as follows: DGGITQSPKYLFRKEGQNVTLSCEQNLNHDAMYWYRQDPGQGLRLIYYSQIVNDFQKGDIAEGYSVSREKKESFPLTVTSAQKNPTAFYLCASSIGKSLRETQYFGPGTRLLVL.

This clone has just a few counts. The chain is built from TRBV7-1 and TRBJ2-3; 8 nucleotides align to TRBD2. TRBV7-1 counts as an open reading frame of uncertain function. J gave up 6 bases and V 3 bases, and 20 bases lay outside the gene matches. CDR3 length equals 19 residues. The CDR3 DNA reads TGTGCCAGCAGCTCGCCGTCACCTGACAGCGGGAGTGCGGCTGATACGCAGTATTTT. This codes for CASSSPSPDSGSAADTQYF.

This clone was observed once. This chain connects TRBV19 to TRBJ1-1; 7 nucleotides agree with TRBD1. The CDR3 is made up of 14 amino acids. V shed 7 bases, J shed 4 bases, and the junction held 9 bases outside the gene matches. CDR1 is LNHDA, CDR2 SQIVND, per germline (reference sequence). The CDR3 coding sequence is TGTGCCAGTACCCAGGGGGGAGGGATCACTGAAGCTTTCTTT. This sequence encodes CASTQGGGITEAFF.

This clone was seen only a few times. The rearrangement uses TRBV7-7 and TRBJ2-1; a weak D match, TRBD2 (6 bases). CDR1 SSHAT and CDR2 FNYEAQ come from the germline V gene (reference sequence). Trimming left V 3 bases short and J 1 base short, with 10 bases between. CDR3 size: 15 residues. The CDR3, as DNA: TGTGCCAGCAGCTTCTTAGCGGCATCCTACAATGAGCAGTTCTTC. Translating gives CASSFLAASYNEQFF.

The sample holds a few counts of this clone. The rearrangement joins TRBV11-3 to TRBJ2-4; the D gene is possibly TRBD2 (6 bases). Trimming removed 4 bases at V and 2 bases at J, with 9 bases between. Looked up from germline, CDR1 is SGHNT and CDR2 is YENEEA. The CDR3 covers 14 residues. CDR3 residues: CASSSGTSKNIQYF. The CDR3 DNA is TGTGCCAGCAGCTCCGGGACTTCCAAAAACATTCAGTACTTC. Combining the CDR3 with reference TRBV11-3 and TRBJ2-4 gives the whole variable domain EAGVVQSPRYKIIEKKQPVAFWCNPISGHNTLYWYLQNLGQGPELLIRYENEEAVDDSQLPKDRFSAERLKGVDSTLKIQPAELGDSAVYLCASSSGTSKNIQYFGAGTRLSVL.